The entry that follows covers one T cell receptor (beta chain) sequence. This CDR3 spans 15 amino acids. The ends lost 4 bases at V and 7 bases at J; junction bases unmatched: 9. Germline values: CDR1 SGHVS, CDR2 FQNEAQ. The source of the sample is a study of technical replicates of blood from a handful of donors. Sequencing used immunoSEQ multiplex PCR; TCRdb keeps in-frame clones, though not all of them. This table holds 76,000 or so clones, 86% found once. The rearrangement links TRBV7-8 to TRBJ2-1, with TRBD1 matching 8 bases. The source material was PBMCs. The sequence was obtained from a human donor in good health. Some clones in this sample may be carry-over from other donors' samples. The CDR3 DNA sequence: TGTGCCAGCAGCTCCGGGACAGGCCCATGGAATGAGCAGTTCTTC. Translating gives CASSSGTGPWNEQFF.